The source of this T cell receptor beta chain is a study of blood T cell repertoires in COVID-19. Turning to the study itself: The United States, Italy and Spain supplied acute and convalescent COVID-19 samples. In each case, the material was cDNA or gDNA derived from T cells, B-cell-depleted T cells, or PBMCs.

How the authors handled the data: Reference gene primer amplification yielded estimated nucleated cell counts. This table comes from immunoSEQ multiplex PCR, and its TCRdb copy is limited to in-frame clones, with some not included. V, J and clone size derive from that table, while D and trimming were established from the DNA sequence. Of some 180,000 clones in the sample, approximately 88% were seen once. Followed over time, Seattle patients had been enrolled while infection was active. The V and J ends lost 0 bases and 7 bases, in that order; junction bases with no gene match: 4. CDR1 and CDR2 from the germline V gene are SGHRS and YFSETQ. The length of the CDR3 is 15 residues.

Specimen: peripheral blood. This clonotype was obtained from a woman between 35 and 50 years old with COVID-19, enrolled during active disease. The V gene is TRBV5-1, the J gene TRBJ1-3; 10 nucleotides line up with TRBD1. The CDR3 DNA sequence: TGCGCCAGCAGCTTGGAGGGGACAGGGGATAACACCATATATTTT. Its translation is CASSLEGTGDNTIYF.